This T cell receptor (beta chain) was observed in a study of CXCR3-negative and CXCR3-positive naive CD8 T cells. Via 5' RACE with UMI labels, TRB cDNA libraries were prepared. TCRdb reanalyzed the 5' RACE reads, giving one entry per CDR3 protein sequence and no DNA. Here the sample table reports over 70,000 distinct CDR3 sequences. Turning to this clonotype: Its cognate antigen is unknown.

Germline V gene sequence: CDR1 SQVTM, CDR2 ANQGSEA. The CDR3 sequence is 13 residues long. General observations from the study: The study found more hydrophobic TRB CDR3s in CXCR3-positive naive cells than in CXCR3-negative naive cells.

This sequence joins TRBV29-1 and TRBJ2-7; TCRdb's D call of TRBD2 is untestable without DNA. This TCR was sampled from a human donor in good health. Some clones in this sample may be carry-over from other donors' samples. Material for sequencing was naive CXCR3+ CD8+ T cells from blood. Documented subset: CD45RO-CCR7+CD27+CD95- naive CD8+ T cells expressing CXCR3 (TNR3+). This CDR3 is CSVEEDYGYEQYF.